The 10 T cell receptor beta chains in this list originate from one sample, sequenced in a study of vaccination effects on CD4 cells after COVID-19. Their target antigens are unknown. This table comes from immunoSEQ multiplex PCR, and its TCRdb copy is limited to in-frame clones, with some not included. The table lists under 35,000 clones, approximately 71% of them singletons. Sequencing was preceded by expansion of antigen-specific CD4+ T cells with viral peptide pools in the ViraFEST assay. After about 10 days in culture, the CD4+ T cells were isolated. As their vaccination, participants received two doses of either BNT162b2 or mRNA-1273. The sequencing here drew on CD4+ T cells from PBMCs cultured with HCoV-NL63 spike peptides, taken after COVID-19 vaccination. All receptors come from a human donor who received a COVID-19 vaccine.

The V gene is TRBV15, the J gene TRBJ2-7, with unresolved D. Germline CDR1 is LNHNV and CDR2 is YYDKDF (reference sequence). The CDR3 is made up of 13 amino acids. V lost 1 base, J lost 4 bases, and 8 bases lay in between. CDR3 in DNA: TGTGCCACCAGCAGAGCCCGGCTTTACGAGCAGTACTTC. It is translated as CATSRARLYEQYF.

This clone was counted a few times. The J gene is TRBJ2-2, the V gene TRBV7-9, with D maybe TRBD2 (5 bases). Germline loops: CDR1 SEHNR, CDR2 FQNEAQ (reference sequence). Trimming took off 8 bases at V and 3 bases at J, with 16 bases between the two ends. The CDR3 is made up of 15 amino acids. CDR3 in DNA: TGTGCCAGCGAGTACGGACTGGGCTACACCGGGGAGCTGTTTTTT. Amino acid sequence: CASEYGLGYTGELFF.

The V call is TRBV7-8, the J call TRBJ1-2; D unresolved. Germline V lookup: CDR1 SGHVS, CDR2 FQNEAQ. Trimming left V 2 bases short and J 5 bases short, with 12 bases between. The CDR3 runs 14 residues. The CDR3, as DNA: TGTGCCAGCAGCTTACAGCCGGACCTATATGGCTACACCTTC. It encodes CASSLQPDLYGYTF.

CDR3 coding DNA: TGTGCCAGCAGTTTCCAAACAGGAAACACCATATATTTT. Residues: CASSFQTGNTIYF. The chain is built from TRBV12-3 or TRBV12-4 and TRBJ1-3, with D unresolved. V was shortened by 3 bases and J by 4 bases, with 7 bases between the two germline ends. This CDR3 has 13 amino acids.

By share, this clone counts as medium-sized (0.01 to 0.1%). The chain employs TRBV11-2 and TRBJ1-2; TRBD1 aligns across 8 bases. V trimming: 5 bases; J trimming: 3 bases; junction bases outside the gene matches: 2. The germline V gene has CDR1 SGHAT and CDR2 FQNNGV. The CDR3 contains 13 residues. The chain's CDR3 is CASSPGQDYGYTF. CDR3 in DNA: TGTGCCAGCAGCCCGGGACAGGACTATGGCTACACCTTC. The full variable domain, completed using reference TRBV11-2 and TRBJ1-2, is EAGVAQSPRYKIIEKRQSVAFWCNPISGHATLYWYQQILGQGPKLLIQFQNNGVVDDSQLPKDRFSAERLKGVDSTLKIQPAKLEDSAVYLCASSPGQDYGYTFGSGTRLTVV.

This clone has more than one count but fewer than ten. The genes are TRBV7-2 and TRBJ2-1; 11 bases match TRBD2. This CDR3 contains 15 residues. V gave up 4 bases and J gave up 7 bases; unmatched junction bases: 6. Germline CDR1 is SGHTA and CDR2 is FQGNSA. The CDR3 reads CASSSTSGIMNEQFF. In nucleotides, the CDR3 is TGTGCCAGCAGCTCGACTAGCGGGATAATGAATGAGCAGTTCTTC.

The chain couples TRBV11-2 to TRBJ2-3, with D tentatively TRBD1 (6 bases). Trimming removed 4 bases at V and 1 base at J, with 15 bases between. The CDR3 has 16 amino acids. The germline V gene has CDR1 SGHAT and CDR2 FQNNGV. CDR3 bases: TGTGCCAGCAGCTCATACCAGGGGAAGGGCACAGATACGCAGTATTTT. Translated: CASSSYQGKGTDTQYF.

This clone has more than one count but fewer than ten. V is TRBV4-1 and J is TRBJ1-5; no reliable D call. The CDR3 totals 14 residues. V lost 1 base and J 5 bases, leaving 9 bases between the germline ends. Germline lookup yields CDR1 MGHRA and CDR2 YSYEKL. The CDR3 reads CASSQVGLYQPQHF. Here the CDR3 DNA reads TGCGCCAGCAGCCAAGTCGGGCTTTATCAGCCCCAGCATTTT.

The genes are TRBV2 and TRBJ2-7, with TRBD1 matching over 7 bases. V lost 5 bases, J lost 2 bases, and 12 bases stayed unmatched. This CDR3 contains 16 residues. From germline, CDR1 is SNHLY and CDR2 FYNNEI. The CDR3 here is CASSSPGTEITYEQYF. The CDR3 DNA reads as TGTGCCAGCAGTTCTCCAGGGACAGAAATAACCTACGAGCAGTACTTC. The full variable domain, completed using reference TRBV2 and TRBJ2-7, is EPEVTQTPSHQVTQMGQEVILRCVPISNHLYFYWYRQILGQKVEFLVSFYNNEISEKSEIFDDQFSVERPDGSNFTLKIRSTKLEDSAMYFCASSSPGTEITYEQYFGPGTRLTVT.

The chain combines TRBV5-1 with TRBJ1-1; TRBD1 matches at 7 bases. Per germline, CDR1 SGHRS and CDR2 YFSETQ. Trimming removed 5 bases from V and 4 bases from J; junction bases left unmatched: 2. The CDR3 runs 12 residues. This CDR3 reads CASRGDSTEAFF. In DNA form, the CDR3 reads TGCGCCAGCAGAGGGGACAGCACTGAAGCTTTCTTT.